The 13 T cell receptor beta chains below all came from one sample that was sequenced in a study of blood T cell repertoires in COVID-19. Using immunoSEQ multiplex PCR, the repertoire was profiled, and TCRdb retains in-frame clones only, with some absent. The sample shows 50,000 to 75,000 clones, about nine tenths of them seen only once. Sequences were obtained from peripheral blood. The receptors here all came from a human donor in a cohort sampled during active COVID-19.

The chain couples TRBV29-1 to TRBJ1-4; D not certain. The germline CDR1 and CDR2 sequences are SQVTM and ANQGSEA. The CDR3 length is 12 residues. V lost 7 bases and J 10 bases, leaving 16 bases between the germline ends. The CDR3 spells CSAWVPEGKLFF. The DNA of the CDR3 is TGCAGCGCTTGGGTCCCCGAGGGAAAACTGTTTTTT.

The count of this clone is one. The chain uses TRBV24-1 and TRBJ1-2, with 10 bases lining up with TRBD1. Germline CDR1 reads KGHDR; CDR2 reads SFDVKD. This CDR3 is 16 amino acids long. The J segment lost 8 bases and the V segment lost 3 bases, leaving 11 bases of the junction unmatched. The CDR3: CATSDSRDRGLGGYTF. CDR3 coding DNA: TGTGCCACCAGTGATAGCCGGGACAGGGGCTTAGGGGGCTACACCTTC.

This chain links TRBV7-6 with TRBJ2-1; 8 bases map to TRBD2. The CDR3 is 15 amino acids. With V trimmed by 5 bases and J by 0 bases, 3 bases remained unmatched. Per the germline V gene, CDR1 is SGHVS and CDR2 is FNYEAQ. In DNA, the CDR3 is TGTGCCAGCAGCCCAAGCGGGAGCTCCTACAATGAGCAGTTCTTC. Encoded protein: CASSPSGSSYNEQFF.

This chain joins TRBV2 and TRBJ2-2; D may be TRBD2 (6 bases). The germline gives CDR1 SNHLY, CDR2 FYNNEI. V lost 8 bases, J lost 7 bases, and 23 bases lay in between. This CDR3 has 16 amino acids. DNA of the CDR3: TGTGCCAGCCGCGATTCGGAGGTCTGGAGGGTCGGGGAGCTGTTTTTT. Amino acids: CASRDSEVWRVGELFF. Together with reference TRBV2 and TRBJ2-2, the CDR3 gives the full variable domain: EPEVTQTPSHQVTQMGQEVILRCVPISNHLYFYWYRQILGQKVEFLVSFYNNEISEKSEIFDDQFSVERPDGSNFTLKIRSTKLEDSAMYFCASRDSEVWRVGELFFGEGSRLTVL.

The chain combines TRBV29-1 with TRBJ2-1; 12 bases match TRBD2. The CDR3 covers 14 residues. The germline V gene encodes CDR1 SQVTM and CDR2 ANQGSEA. The V gene end was trimmed by 7 bases and the J gene end by 7 bases; junction bases not matched to a gene: 8. The CDR3 sequence is CSAGWTSGTNEQFF. The CDR3 region has the DNA TGCAGCGCCGGGTGGACTAGCGGGACGAATGAGCAGTTCTTC.

The gene calls are TRBV6-5 and TRBJ2-7; D unclear. With 7 bases removed from V and 2 bases from J, the gap between germline ends came to 6 bases. Germline lookup yields CDR1 MNHEY and CDR2 SVGAGI. CDR3 size: 11 residues. The chain's CDR3 is CASNRAYEQYF. CDR3 bases: TGTGCCAGCAATCGGGCCTACGAGCAGTACTTC.

V gene TRBV13 combines with J gene TRBJ2-1, with 8 bases matching TRBD2. The CDR3 spans 11 residues. Trimming removed 4 bases from V and 15 bases from J; junction bases left unmatched: 5. Germline-derived CDR1 and CDR2 are PRHDT and FYEKMQ (reference sequence). This CDR3 reads CASSWTSKVFF. CDR3 bases: TGTGCCAGCAGCTGGACTAGCAAGGTGTTCTTC.

J is TRBJ2-1 and V is TRBV5-1, with unresolved D. Trimming shortened V by 4 bases and J by 10 bases, and 15 bases separated the two germline ends. CDR1 and CDR2 from the germline V gene are SGHRS and YFSETQ. CDR3 length: 13 residues. This CDR3 reads CASSLTTSREQFF. CDR3 sequence (DNA): TGCGCCAGCAGCCTTACTACCTCTCGCGAGCAGTTCTTC.

The rearrangement uses TRBV7-8 and TRBJ1-1; D gene uncertain. The CDR3 runs 12 residues. Germline V gives CDR1 SGHVS, CDR2 FQNEAQ. Trimming pared 5 bases from V and 10 bases from J, leaving 14 bases between. The CDR3 region is CASSPGGPRAFF. DNA of the CDR3: TGTGCCAGCAGCCCCGGTGGTCCGAGAGCTTTCTTT. Based on the CDR3 plus reference TRBV7-8 and TRBJ1-1, the full variable domain is GAGVSQSPRYKVAKRGQDVALRCDPISGHVSLFWYQQALGQGPEFLTYFQNEAQLDKSGLPSDRFFAERPEGSVSTLKIQRTQQEDSAVYLCASSPGGPRAFFGQGTRLTVV.

This clone was observed a few times. The J gene is TRBJ2-5, the V gene TRBV25-1; 13 nucleotides match TRBD2. Germline V gives CDR1 MGHDK, CDR2 SYGVNS. The CDR3 runs to 16 residues. Trimming removed 4 bases from V and 2 bases from J; junction bases left unmatched: 4. CDR3 protein: CASSGLAGGTQETQYF. For the CDR3, the DNA is TGTGCCAGCAGTGGACTAGCGGGAGGAACACAAGAGACCCAGTACTTC.

The chain employs TRBV27 and TRBJ2-1, with 7 bases identical to TRBD2. J lost 9 bases, V lost 6 bases, and 5 bases had no gene match. CDR1 is MNHEY and CDR2 is SMNVEV in the germline V gene (reference sequence). The CDR3 has 12 amino acids. The CDR3 DNA reads TGTGCCAGCAGCCTTAGGACTAGTGAGCAGTTCTTC. This codes for CASSLRTSEQFF.

The chain uses TRBV6-2 or TRBV6-3 and TRBJ2-1, with 8 bases lining up with TRBD2. The CDR3 is made up of 16 amino acids. Losses at the gene ends were 4 bases for V and 6 bases for J; bases not matched to a gene: 11. Germline CDR1 is MNHEY and CDR2 is SVGEGT. This CDR3 reads CASSWTSRGDRNEQFF. CDR3 nucleotide sequence: TGTGCCAGCAGTTGGACTAGCCGGGGAGATCGCAATGAGCAGTTCTTC.

This chain joins TRBV5-6 and TRBJ2-7, with 10 bases identical to TRBD2. Trimming took 4 bases from V and 4 from J; bases not matched to a gene: 8. CDR1 SGHDT and CDR2 YYEEEE come from the germline V gene. The CDR3 consists of 15 residues. The CDR3: CASSPGLAVSYEQYF. Here the CDR3 DNA reads TGTGCCAGCAGCCCCGGACTAGCGGTTTCTTACGAGCAGTACTTC.